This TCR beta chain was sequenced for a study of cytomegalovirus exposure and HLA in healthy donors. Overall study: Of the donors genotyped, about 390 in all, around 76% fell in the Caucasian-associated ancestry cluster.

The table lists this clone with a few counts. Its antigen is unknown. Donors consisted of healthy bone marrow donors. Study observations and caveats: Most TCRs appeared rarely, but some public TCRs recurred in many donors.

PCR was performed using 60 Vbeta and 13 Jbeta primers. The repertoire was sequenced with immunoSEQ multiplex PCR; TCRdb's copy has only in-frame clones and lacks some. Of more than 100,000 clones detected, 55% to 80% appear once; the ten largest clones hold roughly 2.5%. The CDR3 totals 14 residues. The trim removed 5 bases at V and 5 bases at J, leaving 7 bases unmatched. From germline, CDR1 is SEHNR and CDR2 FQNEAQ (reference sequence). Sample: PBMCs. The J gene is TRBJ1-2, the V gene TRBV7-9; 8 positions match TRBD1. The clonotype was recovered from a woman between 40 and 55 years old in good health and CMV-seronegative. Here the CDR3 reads CASSPDRDHYGYTF. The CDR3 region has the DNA TGTGCCAGCAGCCCGGACAGGGACCATTATGGCTACACCTTC.